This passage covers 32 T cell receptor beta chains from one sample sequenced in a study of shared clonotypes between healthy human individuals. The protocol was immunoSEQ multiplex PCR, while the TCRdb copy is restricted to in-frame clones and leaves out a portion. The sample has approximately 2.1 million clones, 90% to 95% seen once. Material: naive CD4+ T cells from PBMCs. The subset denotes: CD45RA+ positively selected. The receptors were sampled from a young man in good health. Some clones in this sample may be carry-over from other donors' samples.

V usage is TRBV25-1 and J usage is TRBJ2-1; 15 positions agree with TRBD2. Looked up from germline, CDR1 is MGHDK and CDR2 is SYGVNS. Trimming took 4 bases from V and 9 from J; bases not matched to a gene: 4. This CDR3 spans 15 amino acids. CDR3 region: CASSAGTSGRTEQFF. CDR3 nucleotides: TGTGCCAGCAGTGCCGGGACTAGCGGGAGGACTGAGCAGTTCTTC. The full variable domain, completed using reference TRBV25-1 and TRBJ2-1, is EADIYQTPRYLVIGTGKKITLECSQTMGHDKMYWYQQDPGMELHLIHYSYGVNSTEKGDLSSESTVSRIRTEHFPLTLESARPSHTSQYLCASSAGTSGRTEQFFGPGTRLTVL.

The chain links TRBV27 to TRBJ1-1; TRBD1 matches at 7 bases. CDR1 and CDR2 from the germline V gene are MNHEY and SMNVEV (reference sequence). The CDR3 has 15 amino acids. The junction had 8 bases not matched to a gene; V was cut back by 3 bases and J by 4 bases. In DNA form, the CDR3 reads TGTGCCAGCAGTTTCCTACAGGGGAGGGCCACTGAAGCTTTCTTT. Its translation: CASSFLQGRATEAFF.

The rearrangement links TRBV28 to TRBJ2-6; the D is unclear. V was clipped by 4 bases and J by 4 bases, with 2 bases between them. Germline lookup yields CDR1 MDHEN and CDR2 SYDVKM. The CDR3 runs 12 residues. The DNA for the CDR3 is TGTGCCAGCAGTTGGGGGGCCAACGTCCTGACTTTC. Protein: CASSWGANVLTF.

The CDR3 nucleotides are TGTGCCAGCAGCCGGGACAGGATCTACGAGCAGTACTTC. Translating it yields CASSRDRIYEQYF. The V gene is TRBV6-5, the J gene TRBJ2-7; 8 nucleotides line up with TRBD1. CDR3 length: 13 residues. In germline, CDR1 is MNHEY, CDR2 SVGAGI. Unmatched junction bases numbered 4, after V lost 6 bases and J lost 3 bases.

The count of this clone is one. The CDR3 nucleotides are TGTGCCAGCAGCGAGGGGAAAGGGAGATGGGGTGATACGCAGTATTTT. Translating it yields CASSEGKGRWGDTQYF. This chain links TRBV9 with TRBJ2-3; D is tentatively TRBD1 or TRBD2 (5 bases each). Germline CDR1 SGDLS, CDR2 YYNGEE. The CDR3 consists of 16 residues. Trimming took 3 bases from V and 6 from J, leaving 20 bases between them.

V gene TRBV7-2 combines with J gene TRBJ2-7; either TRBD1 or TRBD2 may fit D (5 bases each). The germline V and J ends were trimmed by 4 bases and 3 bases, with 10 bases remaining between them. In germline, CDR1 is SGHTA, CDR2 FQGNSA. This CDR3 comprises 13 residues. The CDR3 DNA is TGTGCCAGCAGCTGGGACGGTGACTACGAGCAGTACTTC. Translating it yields CASSWDGDYEQYF.

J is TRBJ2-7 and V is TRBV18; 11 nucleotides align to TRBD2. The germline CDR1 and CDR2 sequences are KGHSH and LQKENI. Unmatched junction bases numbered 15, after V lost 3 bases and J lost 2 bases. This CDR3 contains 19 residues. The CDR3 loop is CASSPRQGVTSGNPYEQYF. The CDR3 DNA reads TGTGCCAGCTCACCGAGGCAGGGGGTGACTAGCGGGAATCCCTACGAGCAGTACTTC.

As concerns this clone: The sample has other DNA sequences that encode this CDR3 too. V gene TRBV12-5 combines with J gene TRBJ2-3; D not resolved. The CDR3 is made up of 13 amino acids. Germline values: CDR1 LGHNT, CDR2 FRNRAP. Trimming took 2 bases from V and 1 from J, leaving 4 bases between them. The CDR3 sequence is CASGLLGTDTQYF. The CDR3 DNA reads TGTGCTAGTGGTTTGCTCGGCACAGATACGCAGTATTTT.

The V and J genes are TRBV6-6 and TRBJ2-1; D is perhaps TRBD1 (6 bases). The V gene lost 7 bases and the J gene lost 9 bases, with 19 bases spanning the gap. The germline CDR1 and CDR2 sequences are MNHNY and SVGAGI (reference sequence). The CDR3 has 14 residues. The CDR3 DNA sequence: TGTGCCAGCATCGAAGCACAGGGACCGGCTGAGCAGTTCTTC. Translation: CASIEAQGPAEQFF.

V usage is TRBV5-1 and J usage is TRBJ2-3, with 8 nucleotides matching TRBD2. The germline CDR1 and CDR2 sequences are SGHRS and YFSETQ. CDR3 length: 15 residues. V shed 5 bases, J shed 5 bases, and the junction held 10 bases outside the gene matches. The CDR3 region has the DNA TGCGCCAGCAGGGCAGCGGGAGTTAATTTAGATACGCAGTATTTT. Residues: CASRAAGVNLDTQYF.

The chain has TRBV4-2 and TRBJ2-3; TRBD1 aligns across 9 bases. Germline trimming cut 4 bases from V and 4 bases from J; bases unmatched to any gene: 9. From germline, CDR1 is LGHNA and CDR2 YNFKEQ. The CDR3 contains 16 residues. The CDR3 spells CASSLYRGQGADTQYF. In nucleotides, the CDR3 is TGTGCCAGCAGCCTATACAGGGGGCAGGGCGCAGATACGCAGTATTTT.

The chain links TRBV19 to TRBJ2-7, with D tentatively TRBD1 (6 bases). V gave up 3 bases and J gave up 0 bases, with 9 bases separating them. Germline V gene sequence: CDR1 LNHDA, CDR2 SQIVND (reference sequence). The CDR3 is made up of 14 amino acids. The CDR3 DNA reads TGTGCCAGTAGTATTCCAGGGGCCTCCTACGAGCAGTACTTC. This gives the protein CASSIPGASYEQYF. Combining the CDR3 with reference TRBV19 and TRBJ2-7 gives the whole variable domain DGGITQSPKYLFRKEGQNVTLSCEQNLNHDAMYWYRQDPGQGLRLIYYSQIVNDFQKGDIAEGYSVSREKKESFPLTVTSAQKNPTAFYLCASSIPGASYEQYFGPGTRLTVT.

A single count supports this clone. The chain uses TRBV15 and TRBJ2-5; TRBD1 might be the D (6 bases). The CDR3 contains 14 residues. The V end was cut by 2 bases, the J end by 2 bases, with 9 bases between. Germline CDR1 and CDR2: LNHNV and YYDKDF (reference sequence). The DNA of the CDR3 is TGTGCCACCAGCAGATTTGGACAGCAAGAGACCCAGTACTTC. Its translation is CATSRFGQQETQYF.

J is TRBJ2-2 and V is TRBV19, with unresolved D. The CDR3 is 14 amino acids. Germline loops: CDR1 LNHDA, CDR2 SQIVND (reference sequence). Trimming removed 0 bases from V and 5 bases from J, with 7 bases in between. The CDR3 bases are TGTGCCAGTAGTATAGAAACACTGACCGGGGAGCTGTTTTTT. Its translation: CASSIETLTGELFF.

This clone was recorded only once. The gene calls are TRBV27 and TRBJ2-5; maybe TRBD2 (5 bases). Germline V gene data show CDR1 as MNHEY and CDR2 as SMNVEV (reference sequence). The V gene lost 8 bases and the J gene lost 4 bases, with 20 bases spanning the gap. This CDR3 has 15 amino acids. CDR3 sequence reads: CASSLLGYRGETQYF. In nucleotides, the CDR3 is TGTGCCAGCTCCCTGCTCGGGTACCGGGGAGAGACCCAGTACTTC.

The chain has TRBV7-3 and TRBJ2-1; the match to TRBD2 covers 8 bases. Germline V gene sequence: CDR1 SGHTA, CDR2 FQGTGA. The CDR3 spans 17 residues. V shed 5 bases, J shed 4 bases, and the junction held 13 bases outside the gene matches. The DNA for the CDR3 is TGTGCCAGCAGCACCGGTGGGGCGGGAGGCCAATACAATGAGCAGTTCTTC. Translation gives CASSTGGAGGQYNEQFF.

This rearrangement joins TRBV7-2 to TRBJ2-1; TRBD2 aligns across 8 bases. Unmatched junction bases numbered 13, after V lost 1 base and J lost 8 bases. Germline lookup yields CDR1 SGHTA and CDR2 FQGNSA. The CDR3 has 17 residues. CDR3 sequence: CASSLEVSGALRDEQFF. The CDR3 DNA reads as TGTGCCAGCAGCTTAGAGGTTAGCGGGGCCCTGAGGGATGAGCAGTTCTTC.

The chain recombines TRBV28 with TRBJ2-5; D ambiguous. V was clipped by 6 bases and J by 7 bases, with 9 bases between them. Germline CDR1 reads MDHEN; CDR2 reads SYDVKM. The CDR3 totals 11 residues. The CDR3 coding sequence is TGTGCCAGCAGCGACACCCTGACCCAGTACTTC. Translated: CASSDTLTQYF.

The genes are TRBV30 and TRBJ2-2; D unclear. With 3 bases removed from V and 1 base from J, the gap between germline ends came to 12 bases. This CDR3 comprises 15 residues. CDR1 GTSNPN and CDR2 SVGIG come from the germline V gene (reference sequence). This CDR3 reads CAWRPGPRNTGELFF. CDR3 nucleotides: TGTGCCTGGAGACCGGGCCCTCGGAACACCGGGGAGCTGTTTTTT.

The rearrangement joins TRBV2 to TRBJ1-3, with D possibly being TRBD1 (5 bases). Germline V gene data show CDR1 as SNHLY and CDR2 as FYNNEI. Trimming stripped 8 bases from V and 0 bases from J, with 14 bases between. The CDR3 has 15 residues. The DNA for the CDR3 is TGTGCCAGCTGTACCGACAGCTACTCTGGAAACACCATATATTTT. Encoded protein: CASCTDSYSGNTIYF.

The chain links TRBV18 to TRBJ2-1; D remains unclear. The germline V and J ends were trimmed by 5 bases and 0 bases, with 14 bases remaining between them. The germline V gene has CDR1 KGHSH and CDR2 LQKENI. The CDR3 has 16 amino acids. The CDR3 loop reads CASSKDTRSSYNEQFF. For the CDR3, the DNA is TGTGCCAGCTCAAAAGACACCCGGAGCTCCTACAATGAGCAGTTCTTC.

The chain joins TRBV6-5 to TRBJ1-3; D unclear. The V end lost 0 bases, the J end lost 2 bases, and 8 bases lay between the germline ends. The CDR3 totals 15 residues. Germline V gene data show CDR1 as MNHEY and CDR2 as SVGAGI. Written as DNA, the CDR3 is TGTGCCAGCAGTTACTCGGCGAAACCTGGAAACACCATATATTTT. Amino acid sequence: CASSYSAKPGNTIYF.

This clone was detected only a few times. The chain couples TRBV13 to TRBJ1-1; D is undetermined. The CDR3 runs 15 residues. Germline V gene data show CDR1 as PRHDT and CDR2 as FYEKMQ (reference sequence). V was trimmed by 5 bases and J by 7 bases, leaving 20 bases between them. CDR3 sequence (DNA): TGTGCCAGCAGCACCCGGACTGGAGGTGTAAATGAAGCTTTCTTT. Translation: CASSTRTGGVNEAFF.

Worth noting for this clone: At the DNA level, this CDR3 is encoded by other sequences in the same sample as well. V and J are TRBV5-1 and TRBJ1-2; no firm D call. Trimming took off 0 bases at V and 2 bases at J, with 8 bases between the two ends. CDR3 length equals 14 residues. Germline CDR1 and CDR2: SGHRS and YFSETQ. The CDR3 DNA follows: TGCGCCAGCAGCTTGGTTGCCACAAACTATGGCTACACCTTC. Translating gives CASSLVATNYGYTF.

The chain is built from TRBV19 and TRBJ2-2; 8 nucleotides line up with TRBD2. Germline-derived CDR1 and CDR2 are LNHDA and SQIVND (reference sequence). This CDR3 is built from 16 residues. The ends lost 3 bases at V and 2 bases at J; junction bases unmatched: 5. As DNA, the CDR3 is TGTGCCAGTAGTATCGGGACTAGGGGCAACACCGGGGAGCTGTTTTTT. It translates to CASSIGTRGNTGELFF.

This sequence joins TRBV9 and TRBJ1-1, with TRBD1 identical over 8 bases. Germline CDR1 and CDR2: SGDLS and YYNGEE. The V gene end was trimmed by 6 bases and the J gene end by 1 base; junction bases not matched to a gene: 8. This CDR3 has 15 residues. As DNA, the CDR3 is TGTGCCAGCACTCGAGGGGGGACAGGGAACACTGAAGCTTTCTTT. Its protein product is CASTRGGTGNTEAFF.

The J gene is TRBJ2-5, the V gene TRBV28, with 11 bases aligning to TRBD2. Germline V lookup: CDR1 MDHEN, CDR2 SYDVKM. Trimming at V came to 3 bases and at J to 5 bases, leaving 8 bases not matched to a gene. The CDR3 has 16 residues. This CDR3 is CASSFSSGRARETQYF. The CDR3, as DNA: TGTGCCAGCAGTTTCAGTAGCGGGAGGGCCAGGGAGACCCAGTACTTC.

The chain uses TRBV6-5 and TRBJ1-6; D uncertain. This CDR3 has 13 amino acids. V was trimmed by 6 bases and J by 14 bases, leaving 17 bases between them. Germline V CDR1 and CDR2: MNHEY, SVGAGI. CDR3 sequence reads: CASSPAKIPSLHF. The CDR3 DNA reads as TGTGCCAGCAGCCCCGCGAAAATCCCATCCCTCCACTTT.

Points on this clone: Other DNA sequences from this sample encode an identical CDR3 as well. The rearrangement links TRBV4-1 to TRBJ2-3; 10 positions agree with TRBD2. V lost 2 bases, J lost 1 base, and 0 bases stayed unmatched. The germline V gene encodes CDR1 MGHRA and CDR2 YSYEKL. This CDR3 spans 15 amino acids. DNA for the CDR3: TGCGCCAGCAGCCAACTAGCGGGAGGCACAGATACGCAGTATTTT. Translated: CASSQLAGGTDTQYF.

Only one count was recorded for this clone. The CDR3 DNA reads TGTGCCAGCTCACCACTCAGCGGGGGTAAATCCTACAATGAGCAGTTCTTC. This translates into CASSPLSGGKSYNEQFF. This chain joins TRBV18 and TRBJ2-1, with 8 nucleotides matching TRBD2. V shed 1 base, J shed 1 base, and the junction held 6 bases outside the gene matches. Germline V CDR1 and CDR2: KGHSH, LQKENI. The CDR3 contains 17 residues.

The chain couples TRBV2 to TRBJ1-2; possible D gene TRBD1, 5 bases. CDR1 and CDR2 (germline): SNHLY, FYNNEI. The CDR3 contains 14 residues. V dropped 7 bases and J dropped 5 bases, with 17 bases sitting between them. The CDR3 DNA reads TGTGCCAGCACCCCGCGGCAGGGAGGATATGGCTACACCTTC. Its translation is CASTPRQGGYGYTF.

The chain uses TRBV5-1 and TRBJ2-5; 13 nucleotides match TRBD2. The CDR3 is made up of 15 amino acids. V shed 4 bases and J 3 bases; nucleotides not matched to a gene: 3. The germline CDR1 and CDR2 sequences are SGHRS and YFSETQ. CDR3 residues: CASSTGTSGKETQYF. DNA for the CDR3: TGCGCCAGCAGCACCGGGACTAGCGGGAAAGAGACCCAGTACTTC.